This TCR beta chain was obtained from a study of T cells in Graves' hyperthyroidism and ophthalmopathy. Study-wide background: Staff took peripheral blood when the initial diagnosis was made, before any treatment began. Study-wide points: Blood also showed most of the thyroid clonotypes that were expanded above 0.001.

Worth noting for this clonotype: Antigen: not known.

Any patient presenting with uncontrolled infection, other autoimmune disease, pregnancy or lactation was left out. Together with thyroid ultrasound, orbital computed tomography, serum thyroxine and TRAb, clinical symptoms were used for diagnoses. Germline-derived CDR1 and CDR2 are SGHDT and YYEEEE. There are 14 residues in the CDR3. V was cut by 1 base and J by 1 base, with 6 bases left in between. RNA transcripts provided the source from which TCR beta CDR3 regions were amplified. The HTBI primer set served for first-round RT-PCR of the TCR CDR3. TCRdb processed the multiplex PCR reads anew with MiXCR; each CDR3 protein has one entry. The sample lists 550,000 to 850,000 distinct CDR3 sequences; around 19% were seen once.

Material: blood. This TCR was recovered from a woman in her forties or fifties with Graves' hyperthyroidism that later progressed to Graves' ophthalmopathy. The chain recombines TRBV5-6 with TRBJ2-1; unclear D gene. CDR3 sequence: CASSLPESYNEQFF. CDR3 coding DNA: TGTGCCAGCAGCTTGCCCGAGTCCTACAATGAGCAGTTCTTC.